This T cell receptor beta chain comes out of a study of PD-1 blockade in classical Hodgkin lymphoma. With no exception, relapse followed autologous stem cell transplantation in all patients, and brentuximab vedotin exposure varied. Generated by immunoSEQ multiplex PCR, the TCRdb table keeps only in-frame clones and is missing some. Among tens of thousands of clones listed, roughly 89% were seen once. Germline values: CDR1 MDHEN, CDR2 SYDVKM. The ends were cut back, 2 bases at V and 2 bases at J, with 7 bases in the middle. This CDR3 comprises 14 residues. The chain has TRBV28 and TRBJ1-3; D is possibly TRBD1 (6 bases). Sequencing used peripheral blood mononuclear cells (PBMCs), obtained before the second cycle of nivolumab. The source is a human donor with classical Hodgkin lymphoma. This CDR3 is CASSLRGAGNTIYF. In nucleotides, the CDR3 is TGTGCCAGCAGTTTAAGGGGGGCTGGAAACACCATATATTTT.